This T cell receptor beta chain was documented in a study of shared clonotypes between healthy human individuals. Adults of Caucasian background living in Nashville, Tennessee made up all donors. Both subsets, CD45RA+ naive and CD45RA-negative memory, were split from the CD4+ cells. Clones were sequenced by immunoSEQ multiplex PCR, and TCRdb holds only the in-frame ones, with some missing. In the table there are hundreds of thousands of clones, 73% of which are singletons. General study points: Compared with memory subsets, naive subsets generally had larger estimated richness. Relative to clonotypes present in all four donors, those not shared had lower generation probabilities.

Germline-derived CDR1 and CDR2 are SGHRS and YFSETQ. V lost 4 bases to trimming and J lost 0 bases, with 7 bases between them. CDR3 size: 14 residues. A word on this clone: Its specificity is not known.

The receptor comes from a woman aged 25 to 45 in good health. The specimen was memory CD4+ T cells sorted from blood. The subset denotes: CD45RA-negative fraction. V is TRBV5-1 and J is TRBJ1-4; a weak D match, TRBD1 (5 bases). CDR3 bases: TGCGCCAGCAGCACAGGTTCAACTAATGAAAAACTGTTTTTT. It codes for CASSTGSTNEKLFF.